This T cell receptor beta chain was observed in a study of T cell responses to AZD1222 COVID-19 vaccine. The method was immunoSEQ multiplex PCR; TCRdb's version includes in-frame clones alone and lacks a portion of them. The top ten hold 9.3% of the sample, which has under 150,000 clones, roughly nine tenths seen once. On this clone: The target antigen is unknown.

General study results and limits: Baseline serology detected seropositivity in only 5 to 7 AZD1222 recipients.

CDR1 is SGHVS and CDR2 is FNYEAQ in the germline V gene. This CDR3 region has 13 residues. V lost 6 bases, J lost 9 bases, and 6 bases stayed unmatched. Specimen: peripheral blood, collected 28 days after the second AZD1222 dose. This TCR was sampled from an adult who received the AZD1222 COVID-19 vaccine. This sequence joins TRBV7-6 and TRBJ2-1; 9 bases match TRBD2. CDR3 sequence: CASSPGTSIEQFF. The DNA for the CDR3 is TGTGCCAGCAGTCCCGGGACTAGCATTGAGCAGTTCTTC.